This T cell receptor beta chain was retrieved from a study of T cell clonality in common variable immunodeficiency. Whole-study findings and limits: Repertoire-complication correlations in CVID were limited by patient heterogeneity. Reportedly, TCR beta sequences from common variable immunodeficiency showed fewer deletions and N-nucleotide insertions. CVID subjects showed higher TCRbeta clonality than healthy controls.

Of CVID subjects, 15 were female and about 28 male, mean age roughly 37. Trimming cost V 4 bases and J 5 bases; bases outside gene matches: 6. This CDR3 has 15 residues. Germline loops: CDR1 LNHDA, CDR2 SQIVND (reference sequence). This clone was seen a few times. The antigen remains undetermined. The missing CDR3 end, 3 residues past where the read stops, is filled in from the germline J gene. Profiled with immunoSEQ multiplex PCR; TCRdb holds only in-frame clones, not every one. The sample yields 20,000 to 30,000 clones, without any singletons. Sequenced: peripheral blood mononuclear cells. This TCR was sampled from a human donor with common variable immunodeficiency. The rearrangement uses TRBV19 and TRBJ2-3; the match to TRBD2 covers 10 bases. Here the CDR3 reads CASSRSGGAVDTQYF. CDR3 bases read: TGTGCCAGTAGTAGAAGCGGGGGGGCCGTAGATACG.